Shown below are 32 T cell receptor beta chains from a single sample sequenced in a study of T cell repertoires in cytomegalovirus infection. Their antigens remain unidentified. Each CDR3 protein is one row after TCRdb ran MiXCR on the reads. The sample lists around 120,000 distinct CDR3 sequences, approximately 24% occurring once. What was sequenced was PBMCs, sequenced either directly or after in vitro stimulation (not recorded which). These receptors were obtained from a human donor in good health (CMV status not recorded). Some clones in this sample may be carry-over from other donors' samples.

This clonotype was recorded a few times. The J gene is TRBJ2-5, the V gene TRBV12-3 or TRBV12-4, with D perhaps matching TRBD2 (6 bases). The germline V and J ends were trimmed by 2 bases and 1 base, with 14 bases remaining between them. This CDR3 has 16 residues. CDR3 DNA sequence: TGTGCCAGCAGTTTAATTTTAGGGGACTTCCAAGAGACCCAGTACTTC. Its translation: CASSLILGDFQETQYF.

This clonotype was seen more than once but under ten times. This chain links TRBV6-2 or TRBV6-3 with TRBJ2-1; D is possibly TRBD2 (5 bases). Germline assignment: CDR1 MNHEY and CDR2 SVGEGT. V was pared by 1 base and J by 0 bases, with 10 bases between. The CDR3 consists of 16 residues. The chain's CDR3 is CASSYFQRNSYNEQFF. The CDR3 DNA follows: TGTGCCAGCAGTTACTTTCAGCGGAACTCCTACAATGAGCAGTTCTTC.

This clonotype was picked up one time. The chain has TRBV12-3 or TRBV12-4 and TRBJ1-4; perhaps TRBD1 as D (6 bases). V lost 3 bases, J lost 5 bases, and 19 bases lay in between. CDR3 size: 17 residues. The CDR3 loop is CASSFFRGGRKNEKLFF. The CDR3 DNA reads TGTGCCAGCAGTTTTTTCAGGGGCGGAAGAAAGAATGAAAAACTGTTTTTT.

The genes are TRBV6-1 and TRBJ1-4, with a possible D match to TRBD1 (6 bases). The length of the CDR3 is 17 residues. Trimming cost V 5 bases and J 4 bases, with 20 bases left between them. Germline values: CDR1 MNHNS, CDR2 SASEGT. CDR3 in amino acids: CASSLTLRTEVNEKLFF. The CDR3 DNA sequence: TGTGCCAGCAGTTTGACCCTAAGGACAGAAGTTAATGAAAAACTGTTTTTT.

The chain recombines TRBV11-2 with TRBJ2-1, with TRBD1 matching 7 bases. The CDR3 extends over 17 amino acids. Germline assignment: CDR1 SGHAT and CDR2 FQNNGV. The V and J ends lost 5 bases and 0 bases, in that order; junction bases with no gene match: 10. This CDR3 reads CASSPLPTGLSYNEQFF. The CDR3 coding sequence is TGTGCCAGCAGCCCCCTTCCGACAGGGCTCTCCTACAATGAGCAGTTCTTC.

The CDR3 coding sequence is TGCAGCGCTACTCTCCGGGGTTTGGAGACCCAGTACTTC. It is translated as CSATLRGLETQYF. V gene TRBV29-1 combines with J gene TRBJ2-5, with D tentatively TRBD2 (5 bases). Trimming stripped 7 bases from V and 5 bases from J, with 17 bases between. Germline V gene data show CDR1 as SQVTM and CDR2 as ANQGSEA. CDR3 length equals 13 residues.

This CDR3 is CASRHTGIGTSPQHF. In DNA, the CDR3 is TGTGCCAGTAGGCATACCGGGATAGGGACGTCGCCCCAGCATTTT. This chain connects TRBV19 to TRBJ1-5, with D maybe TRBD1 (5 bases). Germline V CDR1 and CDR2: LNHDA, SQIVND (reference sequence). Trimming shortened V by 6 bases and J by 9 bases, and 21 bases separated the two germline ends. The CDR3 covers 15 residues. The variable domain in full, completed from reference TRBV19 and TRBJ1-5, reads DGGITQSPKYLFRKEGQNVTLSCEQNLNHDAMYWYRQDPGQGLRLIYYSQIVNDFQKGDIAEGYSVSREKKESFPLTVTSAQKNPTAFYLCASRHTGIGTSPQHFGDGTRLSIL.

In its sample, this clonotype was seen many times. The chain uses TRBV7-2 and TRBJ1-3; the D is unclear. The CDR3 is made up of 15 amino acids. Germline CDR1 and CDR2: SGHTA and FQGNSA. The V end lost 3 bases, the J end lost 1 base, and 10 bases lay between the germline ends. For the CDR3, the DNA is TGTGCCAGCAGCTTTCCTCGGGTGTCTGGAAACACCATATATTTT. Protein product: CASSFPRVSGNTIYF.

This clonotype was seen many times. V and J are TRBV7-2 and TRBJ2-5; possibly TRBD2 for D (5 bases). This CDR3 spans 11 amino acids. Germline loops: CDR1 SGHTA, CDR2 FQGNSA. Between the trimmed V and J ends, which lost 4 bases and 5 bases, there was a span of 5 bases. CDR3 protein: CASSSGETQYF. DNA for the CDR3: TGTGCCAGCAGCTCGGGGGAGACCCAGTACTTC.

This clonotype was detected only a few times. The CDR3 bases are TGTGCCAGCACCCTGGATAGCGGGAGTGGCAATGAGCAGTTCTTC. Translation: CASTLDSGSGNEQFF. The J gene is TRBJ2-1, the V gene TRBV7-2; the match to TRBD2 covers 9 bases. Germline V gives CDR1 SGHTA, CDR2 FQGNSA. V dropped 7 bases and J dropped 6; count of bases not matched to a gene: 10. The CDR3 is 15 residues long.

The V and J genes are TRBV6-6 and TRBJ2-7; no clear D. The V and J ends lost 4 bases and 3 bases respectively, with 10 bases between them. CDR3 length: 13 residues. Germline V gives CDR1 MNHNY, CDR2 SVGAGI (reference sequence). In DNA form, the CDR3 reads TGTGCCAGCAGTTTACCCCCAGGCTACGAGCAGTACTTC. The encoded protein is CASSLPPGYEQYF.

This clonotype has ten or more counts. The genes are TRBV7-2 and TRBJ2-5; 8 positions agree with TRBD1. The CDR3 length is 14 residues. Germline V gene lookup returns CDR1 SGHTA and CDR2 FQGNSA. The V gene end was trimmed by 4 bases and the J gene end by 4 bases; junction bases not matched to a gene: 5. CDR3 DNA: TGTGCCAGCAGCTGGGGGGACAGGCGAGAGACCCAGTACTTC. Its translation: CASSWGDRRETQYF.

In this sample, this clonotype turned up a few times. The chain combines TRBV24-1 with TRBJ2-2, with unresolved D. This CDR3 is 15 amino acids long. Germline V gives CDR1 KGHDR, CDR2 SFDVKD. V was shortened by 3 bases and J by 0 bases, with 7 bases between the two germline ends. CDR3 protein: CATSDPGANTGELFF. CDR3 nucleotides: TGTGCCACCAGTGATCCGGGCGCGAACACCGGGGAGCTGTTTTTT.

V and J are TRBV19 and TRBJ2-1; no reliable D call. Trimming pared 4 bases from V and 1 base from J, leaving 11 bases between. The germline V gene has CDR1 LNHDA and CDR2 SQIVND (reference sequence). CDR3 length: 15 amino acids. The CDR3 coding sequence is TGTGCCAGTAGTACCCAAAAGGGTTCCTACAATGAGCAGTTCTTC. It yields the protein CASSTQKGSYNEQFF.

This clonotype has just a few counts. The genes are TRBV19 and TRBJ1-6; a possible D gene is TRBD1 (6 bases). Germline values: CDR1 LNHDA, CDR2 SQIVND (reference sequence). Deletions cut 7 bases from V and 7 bases from J, with 17 bases between. This CDR3 has 15 amino acids. The CDR3 protein is CASKLWGLRNSPLHF. CDR3 sequence (DNA): TGTGCCAGTAAATTATGGGGGCTGAGGAATTCACCCCTCCACTTT. The full variable domain, in which reference TRBV19 and TRBJ1-6 provide the parts outside the CDR3, is DGGITQSPKYLFRKEGQNVTLSCEQNLNHDAMYWYRQDPGQGLRLIYYSQIVNDFQKGDIAEGYSVSREKKESFPLTVTSAQKNPTAFYLCASKLWGLRNSPLHFGNGTRLTVT.

The V gene is TRBV27, the J gene TRBJ2-4; no reliable D call. Deletions cut 6 bases from V and 4 bases from J, with 13 bases between. There are 14 residues in the CDR3. CDR1 MNHEY and CDR2 SMNVEV come from the germline V gene (reference sequence). The DNA of the CDR3 is TGTGCCAGCAGCCCTCGCGGCCTTAAAAACATTCAGTACTTC. This gives the protein CASSPRGLKNIQYF.

This clonotype came up once. This chain links TRBV18 with TRBJ2-1; tentative D call: TRBD2 (5 bases). The ends were cut back, 0 bases at V and 2 bases at J, with 8 bases in the middle. The germline CDR1 and CDR2 sequences are KGHSH and LQKENI. The CDR3 spans 15 residues. CDR3 coding DNA: TGTGCCAGCTCACCACCCTTACTAGCCTACAATGAGCAGTTCTTC. Residues: CASSPPLLAYNEQFF.

The chain combines TRBV6-1 with TRBJ2-7, with TRBD2 as a possible D gene (6 bases). CDR1 and CDR2 from the germline V gene are MNHNS and SASEGT. The CDR3 spans 16 residues. V lost 4 bases and J lost 4, with 20 bases in between. This CDR3 reads CASSGGMGLLLYEQYF. The CDR3 DNA sequence: TGTGCCAGCAGTGGGGGTATGGGACTCCTCCTGTACGAGCAGTACTTC.

The CDR3 loop is CASSLALDSYEQYF. The DNA for the CDR3 is TGTGCCAGCAGCTTAGCGCTTGACTCCTACGAGCAGTACTTC. The chain recombines TRBV7-9 with TRBJ2-7; D is undetermined. Germline V gene data show CDR1 as SEHNR and CDR2 as FQNEAQ (reference sequence). The V gene lost 0 bases and the J gene lost 0 bases, with 6 bases spanning the gap. The length of the CDR3 is 14 residues.

The chain has TRBV28 and TRBJ1-3; tentatively, D is TRBD1 (5 bases). This CDR3 is 14 amino acids long. Germline CDR1 MDHEN, CDR2 SYDVKM. V shed 7 bases and J shed 2 bases, with 12 bases lying between them. CDR3 in DNA: TGTGCCAGCACACCCGGAGGGGCTGGAAACACCATATATTTT. Its protein product is CASTPGGAGNTIYF.

There are a few counts of this clonotype. The chain couples TRBV19 to TRBJ1-3, with 8 nucleotides matching TRBD1. The V gene end was trimmed by 4 bases and the J gene end by 4 bases; junction bases not matched to a gene: 6. The CDR3 length is 15 residues. The V gene's germline CDR1 is LNHDA and CDR2 SQIVND (reference sequence). The CDR3 region is CASSTAGGSGNTIYF. CDR3 nucleotides: TGTGCCAGTAGTACCGCAGGGGGCTCCGGAAACACCATATATTTT.

The chain uses TRBV12-3 or TRBV12-4 and TRBJ2-5; D call uncertain. The V end was cut by 5 bases, the J end by 2 bases, with 9 bases between. The CDR3 sequence is 13 residues long. CDR3 sequence: CASSRGTQETQYF. CDR3 bases: TGTGCCAGCAGTCGAGGTACACAAGAGACCCAGTACTTC.

This clonotype was seen ten or more times. The chain has TRBV7-2 and TRBJ2-3, with D perhaps matching TRBD1 (5 bases). The ends were cut back, 1 base at V and 2 bases at J, with 7 bases in the middle. This CDR3 has 14 residues. CDR1 SGHTA and CDR2 FQGNSA come from the germline V gene. The CDR3 region has the DNA TGTGCCAGCAGCTTAGGGACACCCACAGATACGCAGTATTTT. It specifies CASSLGTPTDTQYF.

This clonotype came up many times. The chain links TRBV12-3 or TRBV12-4 to TRBJ2-1; D not certain. This CDR3 spans 13 amino acids. V dropped 3 bases and J dropped 4 bases, with 7 bases sitting between them. CDR3 sequence reads: CASSLAYYNEQFF. CDR3 coding DNA: TGTGCCAGCAGTTTGGCCTATTACAATGAGCAGTTCTTC.

The chain is built from TRBV5-1 and TRBJ2-1; TRBD2 matches at 7 bases. With V trimmed by 3 bases and J by 2 bases, 2 bases remained unmatched. Germline V lookup: CDR1 SGHRS, CDR2 YFSETQ. The CDR3 is 14 residues long. This CDR3 reads CASSSGGPYNEQFF. The CDR3, as DNA: TGCGCCAGCAGCTCGGGAGGTCCCTACAATGAGCAGTTCTTC.

The table lists this clonotype with a few counts. The rearrangement uses TRBV30 and TRBJ2-4; D is unresolved. The ends were cut back, 0 bases at V and 0 bases at J, with 9 bases in the middle. From germline, CDR1 is GTSNPN and CDR2 SVGIG (reference sequence). The CDR3 runs 15 residues. CDR3 bases: TGTGCCTGGAGTGTAAACCGTCTAGCCAAAAACATTCAGTACTTC. It codes for CAWSVNRLAKNIQYF.

The chain is built from TRBV19 and TRBJ1-5; 10 bases map to TRBD1. V shed 7 bases and J 2 bases; nucleotides not matched to a gene: 11. Germline CDR1 reads LNHDA; CDR2 reads SQIVND (reference sequence). There are 17 residues in the CDR3. CDR3 sequence reads: CASTPGQGRGGNQPQHF. As DNA, the CDR3 is TGTGCCAGTACTCCGGGACAGGGGAGAGGTGGCAATCAGCCCCAGCATTTT.

Comments on this clonotype: The DNA is left out, because the CDR3 cannot be placed on it with certainty; the CDR3 is given as TCRdb lists it. J is TRBJ1-2 and V is TRBV7-3; the table's D call, TRBD1, was not checked against the DNA. A total of 16 residues make up the CDR3, ends included. Germline V lookup: CDR1 SGHTA, CDR2 FQGTGA. CDR3: CASSSGDFGPDSGYTF.

The rearrangement links TRBV15 to TRBJ2-7, with 9 bases aligning to TRBD2. Looked up from germline, CDR1 is LNHNV and CDR2 is YYDKDF (reference sequence). CDR3 length: 16 amino acids. Losses at the gene ends were 1 base for V and 0 bases for J; bases not matched to a gene: 4. As DNA, the CDR3 is TGTGCCACCAGCAGAGTTAGCGGGAGCTTCTCCTACGAGCAGTACTTC. This sequence encodes CATSRVSGSFSYEQYF. Supplemented by reference TRBV15 and TRBJ2-7, the full variable domain reads DAMVIQNPRYQVTQFGKPVTLSCSQTLNHNVMYWYQQKSSQAPKLLFHYYDKDFNNEADTPDNFQSRRPNTSFCFLDIRSPGLGDTAMYLCATSRVSGSFSYEQYFGPGTRLTVT.

This clonotype was counted a few times. The V call is TRBV13, the J call TRBJ1-2; D might be TRBD1 (5 bases). The CDR3 is 15 amino acids. In germline, CDR1 is PRHDT, CDR2 FYEKMQ (reference sequence). Trimming took off 5 bases at V and 7 bases at J, with 20 bases between the two ends. CDR3 coding DNA: TGTGCCAGCAGCGGCCGGGACCGGTTCAAGAGTGGCTACACCTTC. As protein: CASSGRDRFKSGYTF. The variable domain in full, with the rest retrieved from reference TRBV13 and TRBJ1-2, is AAGVIQSPRHLIKEKRETATLKCYPIPRHDTVYWYQQGPGQDPQFLISFYEKMQSDKGSIPDRFSAQQFSDYHSELNMSSLELGDSALYFCASSGRDRFKSGYTFGSGTRLTVV.

J is TRBJ1-6 and V is TRBV9; D perhaps matches TRBD1 (6 bases). Per the germline V gene, CDR1 is SGDLS and CDR2 is YYNGEE. The CDR3 is made up of 14 amino acids. Trimming shortened V by 2 bases and J by 6 bases, and 9 bases separated the two germline ends. CDR3 sequence (DNA): TGTGCCAGCAGCGTTCTGGACAGTAATTCACCCCTCCACTTT. Protein product: CASSVLDSNSPLHF.

This clonotype was counted ten times or more. The J gene is TRBJ1-1, the V gene TRBV7-3; D is unclear. Deletions cut 1 base from V and 5 bases from J, with 8 bases between. This CDR3 has 13 residues. The V gene's germline CDR1 is SGHTA and CDR2 FQGTGA. CDR3 coding DNA: TGTGCCAGCAGCTTAAATACGGGGACTGAAGCTTTCTTT. It encodes CASSLNTGTEAFF.